Below, one T cell receptor beta chain is given with its context. The study co-extracted DNA and RNA from around 18-30 mg of unsorted bulk tissue. Patients carried chronic HBV infection without prior treatment. Constant-region priming of approximately 0.55 ug total RNA yielded TCR beta cDNA. Libraries for TCR beta were built through three nested multiplex PCR rounds, which together made up a slightly modified ARM-PCR procedure. The study ran its first two PCR rounds for roughly 10 cycles each, using TRBV1-TRBV30 forward primers and a C-beta reverse primer. TCRdb ran MiXCR on the multiplex PCR reads and lists one entry per CDR3 protein. The table shows fewer than 85,000 distinct CDR3 sequences, with 69% occurring only once. This record belongs to a study of tumor-infiltrating lymphocytes in primary liver carcinoma. CDR1 SQVTM and CDR2 ANQGSEA come from the germline V gene. The CDR3 has 13 amino acids. Trimming cost V 7 bases and J 5 bases; bases outside gene matches: 5.

The chain recombines TRBV29-1 with TRBJ1-4; 9 nucleotides agree with TRBD1. The sample consisted of tumor-adjacent normal liver tissue. This receptor was obtained from a man aged 35-49 years with primary liver carcinoma and hepatitis B virus infection. The CDR3 spells CSEVGTGNEKLFF. The DNA for the CDR3 is TGCAGCGAGGTCGGGACAGGGAATGAAAAACTGTTTTTT.